The 5 T cell receptor beta chains below were found in one sample sequenced in a study of monozygotic twins with inflammatory bowel disease. From its re-call of the 5' RACE reads, TCRdb lists each CDR3 protein once, without DNA. The sample's table shows fewer than 550,000 distinct CDR3 sequences. The source material was blood. These receptors came from a human donor with ulcerative colitis or Crohn's disease, or a healthy co-twin of an affected twin (not recorded which).

The rearrangement joins TRBV4-2 to TRBJ2-5; checking the TCRdb D call of TRBD1 is not possible without DNA. The CDR3 has 17 amino acids. Germline assignment: CDR1 LGHNA and CDR2 YNFKEQ. This CDR3 is CASSPTLGQGEQETQYF.

The rearrangement uses TRBV20-1 and TRBJ2-7; TCRdb designates TRBD2, a call that cannot be tested without DNA. The CDR3 length is 14 residues. Germline V gene data show CDR1 as DFQATT and CDR2 as SNEGSKA (reference sequence). The CDR3 sequence is CSARKTSGGGEQYF.

The chain combines TRBV10-3 with TRBJ2-1; TCRdb indicates TRBD1, and absent DNA this call remains unverified. This CDR3 spans 12 amino acids. CDR1 is ENHRY, CDR2 SYGVKD, per germline. This CDR3 reads CAIAADNNEQFF.

V and J are TRBV5-1 and TRBJ1-1; TCRdb's assignment of TRBD1 cannot be checked, as there is no DNA. The germline CDR1 and CDR2 sequences are SGHRS and YFSETQ. The CDR3 spans 12 residues. The CDR3 here is CASSLGQGEAFF.

The chain joins TRBV7-7 to TRBJ2-3. CDR1 is SSHAT, CDR2 FNYEAQ, per germline (reference sequence). CDR3 length: 14 amino acids. The CDR3 spells CASSPSASVDTQYF.